This TCR beta chain was sequenced in a study of beta chain features in type 1 diabetes. V gave up 0 bases and J gave up 7 bases; unmatched junction bases: 1. The germline gives CDR1 MNHEY, CDR2 SVGAGI. The CDR3 spans 14 residues. Sequenced material consisted of expressed TCRB transcripts (all of the isolated RNA was reverse transcribed). Sequenced by immunoSEQ multiplex PCR; TCRdb stores in-frame clones only, minus some. Among 350,000 or so clones listed, about 20% were seen once. This rearrangement joins TRBV6-5 to TRBJ1-2; the match to TRBD1 covers 11 bases. Material for sequencing was naive CD4+ T cells from blood. The source of this sequence is a woman younger than 35 in good health. The CDR3 region has the DNA TGTGCCAGCAGTTACTCGGGACAGGGGGGTGGCTACACCTTC. Translating it yields CASSYSGQGGGYTF.